Sequencing of this TCR beta chain was carried out in a study of T-cell memory formation after mild COVID-19. The overall study: TCR clusters were mostly donor specific.

This clonotype was seen a handful of times. Its antigen is unidentified. TCRdb re-called the 5' RACE reads through MiXCR, storing one row per CDR3 protein. This table has hundreds of thousands of distinct CDR3 sequences, 25% to 30% appearing once. Trimming shortened V by 0 bases and J by 5 bases, and 13 bases separated the two germline ends. Germline V gene data show CDR1 as MGHRA and CDR2 as YSYEKL. The CDR3 covers 15 residues. Study-wide results and caveats: Cross-reactive memory seemingly joined, as some responding clones were found in pre-infection memory. Clones contracting day 15 to 85 were balanced CD4/CD8; later expanders leaned CD4+.

The material sequenced was PBMCs or a T cell subset sorted from them (not recorded which). The receptor comes from an adult woman who had mild COVID-19 (a few samples of this study predate the infection). Cell type and time point are not known. The chain recombines TRBV4-1 with TRBJ1-1; perhaps TRBD1 as D (5 bases). CDR3 coding DNA: TGCGCCAGCAGCCAAGATGCGGGGGTGGAGACTGAAGCTTTCTTT. It yields the protein CASSQDAGVETEAFF.